The 5 T cell receptor beta chains reported below all come from one sample, sequenced in a study of beta chain features in type 1 diabetes. Study conclusions and caveats: The study found moderately but significantly shorter TCRB CDR3s in all four CD4+ subsets of Type 1 diabetes patients.

The entirety of the isolated RNA underwent reverse transcription, so expressed TCRB transcripts were sequenced. Sequencing was performed with immunoSEQ multiplex PCR; in TCRdb, only in-frame clones are kept and a portion is missing. The data contain over 100,000 clones, about a sixth of them singletons. Their antigens remain unidentified. Sequenced material: central memory CD4+ T cells from blood. Source of these receptors: a man aged 30-40 years with type 1 diabetes.

For this clone: The same CDR3 also results from other DNA sequences found in this sample. This chain connects TRBV7-2 to TRBJ2-3; TRBD1 might be the D (6 bases). The germline gives CDR1 SGHTA, CDR2 FQGNSA. Trimming cost V 3 bases and J 0 bases, with 7 bases left between them. The CDR3 runs 14 residues. The DNA for the CDR3 is TGTGCCAGCAGCTTCGACAGGAGCACAGATACGCAGTATTTT. Translation gives CASSFDRSTDTQYF. Drawing the rest from reference TRBV7-2 and TRBJ2-3, the complete variable domain is GAGVSQSPSNKVTEKGKDVELRCDPISGHTALYWYRQSLGQGLEFLIYFQGNSAPDKSGLPSDRFSAERTGGSVSTLTIQRTQQEDSAVYLCASSFDRSTDTQYFGPGTRLTVL.

The table lists this clone with a few counts. The identical CDR3 is also encoded by other nucleotide sequences in the sample. The chain recombines TRBV5-4 with TRBJ1-2; D remains ambiguous. The CDR3 sequence is 14 residues long. Germline V gives CDR1 SGHNT, CDR2 YYREEE (reference sequence). V gave up 0 bases and J gave up 0 bases, with 6 bases separating them. CDR3 region: CASSLGGTNYGYTF. CDR3 sequence (DNA): TGTGCCAGCAGCTTGGGGGGAACTAACTATGGCTACACCTTC.

This sequence joins TRBV7-3 and TRBJ2-1; 10 bases agree with TRBD2. Germline CDR1 reads SGHTA; CDR2 reads FQGTGA. The CDR3 loop spans 16 amino acids. V shed 1 base and J 6 bases; nucleotides not matched to a gene: 6. Here the CDR3 DNA reads TGTGCCAGCAGCTTAATGCCCGCTAGCGGGGGCAATGAGCAGTTCTTC. It specifies CASSLMPASGGNEQFF. The whole variable domain, filled in from reference TRBV7-3 and TRBJ2-1, reads GAGVSQTPSNKVTEKGKYVELRCDPISGHTALYWYRQSLGQGPEFLIYFQGTGAADDSGLPNDRFFAVRPEGSVSTLKIQRTERGDSAVYLCASSLMPASGGNEQFFGPGTRLTVL.

The chain has TRBV29-1 and TRBJ1-4, with D possibly matching TRBD1 (6 bases). The CDR3 runs to 17 residues. V lost 8 bases and J lost 0, with 22 bases in between. Germline-derived CDR1 and CDR2 are SQVTM and ANQGSEA. This CDR3 is CSLGSGALSATNEKLFF. The DNA of the CDR3 is TGCAGCTTGGGTTCAGGGGCCCTGAGCGCAACTAATGAAAAACTGTTTTTT.

The chain joins TRBV7-2 to TRBJ2-2, with D unclear. The CDR3 length is 12 residues. V dropped 5 bases and J dropped 8 bases, with 9 bases sitting between them. Looked up from germline, CDR1 is SGHTA and CDR2 is FQGNSA. CDR3: CASSPHQGELFF. DNA for the CDR3: TGTGCCAGCAGCCCCCATCAGGGGGAGCTGTTTTTT.